This TCR beta chain was sequenced for a study of T-cell reconstitution after alpha-beta-depleted transplantation in children. Broader study findings: Diversity of TCRbeta at day 60 was high in some patients, arising from surviving recipient T cells and thymic progenitors.

Construction of the TCRbeta library involved unique molecular identifiers. MiXCR, applied by TCRdb to the PCR reads, yields one record per CDR3 protein. The sample holds roughly 500,000 distinct CDR3 sequences, under 12% seen once. This clonotype was seen many times. Its antigen is unidentified. The CDR3 spans 16 residues. Trimming at V came to 4 bases and at J to 4 bases, leaving 9 bases not matched to a gene. The V and J genes are TRBV12-3 or TRBV12-4 and TRBJ2-1; 8 bases match TRBD1. Source: PBMCs, taken before TCRalphabeta/CD19-depleted stem cell transplant. The source is a child aged 2-15 years with inherited bone marrow failure, due to receive a stem cell transplant. The CDR3 nucleotides read TGTGCCAGCAGTTCCCTTAGACAGGGGAGGTACAATGAGCAGTTCTTC. Protein product: CASSSLRQGRYNEQFF.